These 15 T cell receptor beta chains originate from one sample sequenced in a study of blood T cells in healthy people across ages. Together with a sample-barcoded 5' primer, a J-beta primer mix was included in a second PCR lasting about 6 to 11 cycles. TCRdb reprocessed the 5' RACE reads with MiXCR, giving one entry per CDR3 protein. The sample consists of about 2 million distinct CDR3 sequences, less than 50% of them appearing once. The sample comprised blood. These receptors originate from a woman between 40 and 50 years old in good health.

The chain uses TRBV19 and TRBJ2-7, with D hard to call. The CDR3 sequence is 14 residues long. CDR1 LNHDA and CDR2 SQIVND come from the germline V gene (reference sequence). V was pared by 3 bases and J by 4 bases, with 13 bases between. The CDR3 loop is CASSMSDLRYEQYF. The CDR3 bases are TGTGCCAGTAGTATGTCAGACCTTCGGTACGAGCAGTACTTC.

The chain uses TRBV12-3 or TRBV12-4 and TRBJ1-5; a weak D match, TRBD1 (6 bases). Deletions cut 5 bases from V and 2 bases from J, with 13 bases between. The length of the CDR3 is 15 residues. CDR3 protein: CASSTGFDGNQPQHF. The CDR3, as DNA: TGTGCCAGCAGTACAGGGTTCGATGGCAATCAGCCCCAGCATTTT.

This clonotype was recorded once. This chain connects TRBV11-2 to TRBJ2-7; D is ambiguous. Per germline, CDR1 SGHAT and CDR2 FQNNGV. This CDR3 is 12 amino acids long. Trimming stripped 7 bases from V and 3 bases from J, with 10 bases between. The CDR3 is CASTLDHYEQYF. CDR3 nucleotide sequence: TGTGCCAGCACTTTGGACCACTACGAGCAGTACTTC.

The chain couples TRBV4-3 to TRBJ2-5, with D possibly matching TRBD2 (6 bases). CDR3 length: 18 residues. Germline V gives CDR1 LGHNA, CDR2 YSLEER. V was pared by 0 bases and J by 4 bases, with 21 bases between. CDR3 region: CASSQEYWGVVLRETQYF. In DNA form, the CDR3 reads TGCGCCAGCAGCCAAGAATATTGGGGGGTGGTCTTAAGAGAGACCCAGTACTTC.

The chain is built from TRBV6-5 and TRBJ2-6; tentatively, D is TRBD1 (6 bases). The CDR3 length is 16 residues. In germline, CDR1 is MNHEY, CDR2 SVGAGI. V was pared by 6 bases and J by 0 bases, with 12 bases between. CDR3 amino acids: CASSHDRFSGANVLTF. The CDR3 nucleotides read TGTGCCAGCAGCCACGACAGGTTCTCTGGGGCCAACGTCCTGACTTTC.

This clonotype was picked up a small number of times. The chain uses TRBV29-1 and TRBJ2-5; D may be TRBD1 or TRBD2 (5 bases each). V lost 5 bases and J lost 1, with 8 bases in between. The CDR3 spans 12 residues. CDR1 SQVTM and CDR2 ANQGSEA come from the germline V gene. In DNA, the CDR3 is TGCAGCGTTCCCGGGGCCCAAGAGACCCAGTACTTC. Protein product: CSVPGAQETQYF.

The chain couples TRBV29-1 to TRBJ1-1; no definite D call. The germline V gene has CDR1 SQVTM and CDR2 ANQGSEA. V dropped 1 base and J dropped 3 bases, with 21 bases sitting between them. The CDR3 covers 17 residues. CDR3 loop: CSVEAPTPEGPDTEAFF. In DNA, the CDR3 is TGCAGCGTTGAAGCCCCGACCCCGGAAGGTCCAGACACTGAAGCTTTCTTT.

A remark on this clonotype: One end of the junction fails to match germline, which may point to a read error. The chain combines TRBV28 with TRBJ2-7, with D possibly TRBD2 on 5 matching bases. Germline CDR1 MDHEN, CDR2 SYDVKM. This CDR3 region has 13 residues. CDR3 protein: CASSPVGIYGQYF. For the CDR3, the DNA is TGTGCCAGCAGCCCCGTCGGGATTTACGGGCAGTACTTC.

CDR3 DNA: TGTGCCAGCAGTCCCCGTGAGTTTGGTGGGCAATTGGTGGACGAGCAGTTCTTC. Translating gives CASSPREFGGQLVDEQFF. V usage is TRBV25-1 and J usage is TRBJ2-1; D gene ambiguous. CDR1 and CDR2 (germline): MGHDK, SYGVNS. The V and J ends lost 5 bases and 10 bases respectively, with 30 bases between them. The CDR3 covers 18 residues.

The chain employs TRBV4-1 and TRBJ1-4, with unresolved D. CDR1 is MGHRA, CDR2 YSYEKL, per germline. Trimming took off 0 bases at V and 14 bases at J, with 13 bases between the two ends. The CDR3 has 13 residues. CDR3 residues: CASSQDPGRWLFF. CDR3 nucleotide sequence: TGCGCCAGCAGCCAAGATCCGGGTCGCTGGCTGTTTTTT.

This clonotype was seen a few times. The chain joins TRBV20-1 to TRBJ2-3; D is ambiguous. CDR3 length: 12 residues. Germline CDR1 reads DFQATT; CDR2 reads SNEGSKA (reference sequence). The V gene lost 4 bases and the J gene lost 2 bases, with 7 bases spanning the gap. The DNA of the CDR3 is TGCAGTGCTACCGATACCACAGATACGCAGTATTTT. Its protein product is CSATDTTDTQYF.

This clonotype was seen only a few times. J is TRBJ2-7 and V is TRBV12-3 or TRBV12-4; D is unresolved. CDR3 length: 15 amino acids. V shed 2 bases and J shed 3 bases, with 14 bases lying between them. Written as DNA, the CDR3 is TGTGCCAGCAGTTTATCCCCATCCGACGGCTACGAGCAGTACTTC. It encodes CASSLSPSDGYEQYF.

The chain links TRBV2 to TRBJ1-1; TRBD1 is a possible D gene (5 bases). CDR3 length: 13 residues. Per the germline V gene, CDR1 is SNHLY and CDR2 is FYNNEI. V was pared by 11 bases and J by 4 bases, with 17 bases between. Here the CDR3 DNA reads TGTGCCCTGGGGCAGGGTGCGGCCACTGAAGCTTTCTTT. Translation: CALGQGAATEAFF.

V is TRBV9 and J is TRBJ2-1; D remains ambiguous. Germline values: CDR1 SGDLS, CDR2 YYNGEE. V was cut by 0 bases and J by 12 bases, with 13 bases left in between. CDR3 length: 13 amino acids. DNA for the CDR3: TGTGCCAGCAGCGTAGGGGTAGGAAAAACGCAGTTCTTC. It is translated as CASSVGVGKTQFF.

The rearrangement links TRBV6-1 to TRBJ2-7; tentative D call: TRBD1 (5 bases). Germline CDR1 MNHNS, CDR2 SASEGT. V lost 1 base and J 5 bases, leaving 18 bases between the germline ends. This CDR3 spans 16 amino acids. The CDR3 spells CASSEGSLDGRDEQYF. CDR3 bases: TGTGCCAGCAGTGAAGGAAGTTTAGACGGCAGGGACGAGCAGTACTTC.